This T cell receptor beta chain was obtained from a study of T cell responses to AZD1222 COVID-19 vaccine. Second-dose groups at about 4 or about 12 weeks were pooled. Germline assignment: CDR1 KGHSH and CDR2 LQKENI. Trimming took 6 bases from V and 7 from J, leaving 21 bases between them. The CDR3 sequence is 16 residues long. TCRdb's table, derived via immunoSEQ multiplex PCR, lists solely in-frame clones and lacks some. Among 150,000 to 200,000 clones listed, under 95% were seen once. As regards this clone: Its antigen remains unknown.

Study-wide results and caveats: Spike-specific TCR breadth and depth rose after two AZD1222 doses. Reportedly, nearly half the spike-specific TCRs target unmutated variant regions.

Sequenced material: peripheral blood, taken 28 days after the second AZD1222 dose. This clonotype was obtained from an adult who received the AZD1222 COVID-19 vaccine. The chain joins TRBV18 to TRBJ1-4, with unresolved D. CDR3: CASSPGLSAAGEKLFF. The CDR3, as DNA: TGTGCCAGCTCCCCTGGTCTTAGCGCAGCGGGTGAAAAACTGTTTTTT. Full variable domain (rest looked up from reference TRBV18 and TRBJ1-4): NAGVMQNPRHLVRRRGQEARLRCSPMKGHSHVYWYRQLPEEGLKFMVYLQKENIIDESGMPKERFSAEFPKEGPSILRIQQVVRGDSAAYFCASSPGLSAAGEKLFFGSGTQLSVL.